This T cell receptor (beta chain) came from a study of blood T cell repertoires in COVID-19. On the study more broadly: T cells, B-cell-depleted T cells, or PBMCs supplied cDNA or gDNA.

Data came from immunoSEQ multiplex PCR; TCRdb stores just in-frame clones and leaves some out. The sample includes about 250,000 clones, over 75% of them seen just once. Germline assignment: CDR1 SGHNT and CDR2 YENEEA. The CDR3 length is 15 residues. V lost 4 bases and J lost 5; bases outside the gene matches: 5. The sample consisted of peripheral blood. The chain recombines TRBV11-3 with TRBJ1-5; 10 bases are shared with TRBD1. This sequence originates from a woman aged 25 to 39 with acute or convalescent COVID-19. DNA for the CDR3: TGTGCCAGCAGCTCCATCGACAGGGGGCATCAGCCCCAGCATTTT. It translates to CASSSIDRGHQPQHF.